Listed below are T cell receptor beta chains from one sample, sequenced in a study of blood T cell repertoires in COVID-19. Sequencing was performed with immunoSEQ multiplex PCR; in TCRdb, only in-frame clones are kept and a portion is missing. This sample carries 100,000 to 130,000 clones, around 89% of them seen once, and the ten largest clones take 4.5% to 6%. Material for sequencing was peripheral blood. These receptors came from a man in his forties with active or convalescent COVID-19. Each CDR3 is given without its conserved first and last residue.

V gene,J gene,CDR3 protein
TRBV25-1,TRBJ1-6,ASREAASPLH
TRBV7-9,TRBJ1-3,ASRLVGNTIY
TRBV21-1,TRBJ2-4,ASSKVDFFRGGRNIQY
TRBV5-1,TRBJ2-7,ASSAREQQY
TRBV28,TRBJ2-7,ASSSPGREQY
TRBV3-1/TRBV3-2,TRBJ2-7,ASSQDASGSYEQY
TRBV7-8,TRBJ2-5,ASSLGGLATQETQY
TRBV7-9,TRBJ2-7,ASSLSREHYEQY
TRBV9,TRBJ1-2,ASSRGGVIWGYGYT
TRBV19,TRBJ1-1,ASSSAGAAWNTEAF
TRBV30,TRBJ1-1,ACVGTGGVTEAF
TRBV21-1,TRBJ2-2,ASRGLAEVQNTGELF
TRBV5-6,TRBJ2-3,ASSFPLGLAGADTQY
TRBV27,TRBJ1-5,ASSLFSGGLSNQPQH
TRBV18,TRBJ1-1,ASSPRQTMNTEAF
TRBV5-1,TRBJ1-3,ASSSGQGGNTIY
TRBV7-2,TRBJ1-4,ASSLMGPGGEKLF
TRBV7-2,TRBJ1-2,ASSLAPEAYGYT
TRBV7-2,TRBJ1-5,ASSLTWTGGDQPQH
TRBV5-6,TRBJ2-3,ASGTGGSDTQY
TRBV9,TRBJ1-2,ASTGLGGYT
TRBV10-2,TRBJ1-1,ASSPQGGTEAF
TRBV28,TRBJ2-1,ASTRRAKGKSSYNEQF
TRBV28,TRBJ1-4,ASRDSANEKLF
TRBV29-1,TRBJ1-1,SVEGRGLINEAF
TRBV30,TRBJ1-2,AWSRGPIYGYT
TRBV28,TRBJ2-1,ASSSLAGGPDEQF
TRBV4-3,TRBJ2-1,ASSQDGPSGVYNEQF
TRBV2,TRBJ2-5,ASSAGLGETQY
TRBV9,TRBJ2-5,ASSVAPLAYQETQY
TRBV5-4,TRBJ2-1,ASSSLGLAGIYNEQF
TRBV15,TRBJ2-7,ATSRGGTDMRQY
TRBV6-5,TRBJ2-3,ASSSSGSNSDTQY
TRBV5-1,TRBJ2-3,ASSFNSAPDTQY
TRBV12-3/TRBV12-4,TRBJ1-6,ASRSTGSPLH
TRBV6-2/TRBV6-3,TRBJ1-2,ASSETGTNYGYT
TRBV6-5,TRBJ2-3,ASRHRATDTQY
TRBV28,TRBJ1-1,ASSLRAEQTDTEAF
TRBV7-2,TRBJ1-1,ASSLGQMNTEAF
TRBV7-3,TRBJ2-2,ASSWTGATGELF
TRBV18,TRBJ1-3,ASSPPKSFGSSGNTIY
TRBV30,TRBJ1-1,AEQGAPGTEAF
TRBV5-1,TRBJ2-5,ASKTRETQY
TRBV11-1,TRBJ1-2,ASSPFRGQTYGYT
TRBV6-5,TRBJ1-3,ASISGNTIY
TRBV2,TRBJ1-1,ASSGTGLGNTEAF
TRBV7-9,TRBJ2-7,ASSQGFGLKY
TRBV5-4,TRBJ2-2,ASSYQGAANTGELF
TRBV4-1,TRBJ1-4,ASSPTGGTANEKLF